This TCR beta chain was recorded in a study of human T cells and chemical hapten exposure. The overall study: Mainly, slight library volume differences in the pool made TCR yields vary.

As the library was built, unique molecular identifiers were attached to individual cDNA molecules. TCRdb re-analysed the RACE reads in MiXCR, keeping a single row per CDR3 protein. The table shows 84,000 or so distinct CDR3 sequences, with 8% to 11% occurring only once. Regarding the study as a whole: DPC sensitization left the count of TCRs above 1 in 1000 unchanged. PT1 expanded TCR counts and patch test score were linked, and their correlation was positive.

This clonotype occurred a few times. What it recognizes is unknown. Germline loops: CDR1 MNHEY, CDR2 SVGAGI. V gave up 6 bases and J gave up 2 bases, with 18 bases separating them. The CDR3 covers 16 residues. Documented time point: patch test 1, 2 weeks after DPC sensitization. The treatment is: therapeutic diphenylcyclopropenone sensitization with weekly scalp DPC. The starting material was whole blood, obtained in connection with sensitization to the hapten diphenylcyclopropenone (DPC). This sequence was found in a man aged 35 to 55 with alopecia areata. Some clones in this sample may be carry-over from other donors' samples. The rearrangement joins TRBV6-5 to TRBJ2-3; D is unresolved. CDR3 residues: CASSSDRLDFTDTQYF. Here the CDR3 DNA reads TGTGCCAGCAGCTCCGATCGTCTGGATTTCACAGATACGCAGTATTTT.